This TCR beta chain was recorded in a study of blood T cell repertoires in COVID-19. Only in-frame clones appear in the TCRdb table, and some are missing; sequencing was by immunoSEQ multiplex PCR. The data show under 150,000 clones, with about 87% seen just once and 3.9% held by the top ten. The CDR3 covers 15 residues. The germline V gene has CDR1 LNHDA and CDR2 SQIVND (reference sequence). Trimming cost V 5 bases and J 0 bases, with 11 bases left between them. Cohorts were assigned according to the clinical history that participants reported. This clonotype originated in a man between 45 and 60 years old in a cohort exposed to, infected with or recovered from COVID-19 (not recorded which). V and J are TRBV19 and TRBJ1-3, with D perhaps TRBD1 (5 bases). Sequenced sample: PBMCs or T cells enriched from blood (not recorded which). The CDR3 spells CASSETAYSGNTIYF. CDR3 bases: TGTGCCAGTAGTGAGACAGCCTACTCTGGAAACACCATATATTTT.